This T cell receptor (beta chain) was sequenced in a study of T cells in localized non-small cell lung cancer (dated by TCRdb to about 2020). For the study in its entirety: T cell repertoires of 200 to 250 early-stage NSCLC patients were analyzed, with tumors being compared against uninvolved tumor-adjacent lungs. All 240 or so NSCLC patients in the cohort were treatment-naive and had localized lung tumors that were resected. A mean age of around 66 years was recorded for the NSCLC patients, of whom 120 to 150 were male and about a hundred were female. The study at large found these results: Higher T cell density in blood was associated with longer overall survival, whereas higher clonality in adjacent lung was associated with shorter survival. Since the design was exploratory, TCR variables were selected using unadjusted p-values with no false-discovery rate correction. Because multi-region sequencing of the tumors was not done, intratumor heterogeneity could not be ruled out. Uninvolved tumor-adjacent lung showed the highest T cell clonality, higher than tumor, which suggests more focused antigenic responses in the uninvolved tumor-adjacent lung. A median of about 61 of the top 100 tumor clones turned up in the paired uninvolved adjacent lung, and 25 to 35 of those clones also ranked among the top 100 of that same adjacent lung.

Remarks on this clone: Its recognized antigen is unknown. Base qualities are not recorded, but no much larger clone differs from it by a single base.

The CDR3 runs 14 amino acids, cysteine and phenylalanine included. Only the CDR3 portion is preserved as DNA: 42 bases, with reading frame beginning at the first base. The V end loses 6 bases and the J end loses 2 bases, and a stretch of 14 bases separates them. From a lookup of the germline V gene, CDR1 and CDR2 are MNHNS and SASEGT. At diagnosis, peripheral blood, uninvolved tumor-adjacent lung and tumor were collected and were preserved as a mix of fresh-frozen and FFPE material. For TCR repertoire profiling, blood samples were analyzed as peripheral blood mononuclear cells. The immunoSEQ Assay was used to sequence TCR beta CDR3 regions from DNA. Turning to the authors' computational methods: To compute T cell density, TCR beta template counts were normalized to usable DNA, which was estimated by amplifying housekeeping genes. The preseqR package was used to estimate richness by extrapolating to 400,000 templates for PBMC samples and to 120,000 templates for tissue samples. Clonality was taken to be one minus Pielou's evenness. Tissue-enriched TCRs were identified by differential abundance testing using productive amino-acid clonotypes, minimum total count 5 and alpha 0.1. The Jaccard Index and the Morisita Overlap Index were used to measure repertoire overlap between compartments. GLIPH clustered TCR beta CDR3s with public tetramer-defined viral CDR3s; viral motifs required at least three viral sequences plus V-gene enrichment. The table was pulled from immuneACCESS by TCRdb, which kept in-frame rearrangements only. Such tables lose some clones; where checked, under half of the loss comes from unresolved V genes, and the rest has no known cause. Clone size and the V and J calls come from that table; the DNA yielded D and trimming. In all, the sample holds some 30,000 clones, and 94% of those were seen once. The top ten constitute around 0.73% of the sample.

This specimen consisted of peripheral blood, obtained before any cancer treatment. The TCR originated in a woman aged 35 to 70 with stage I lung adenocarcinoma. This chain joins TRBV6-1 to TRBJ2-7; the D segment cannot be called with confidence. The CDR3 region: CASRLTDGAYEQYF. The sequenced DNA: TGTGCCAGCAGACTCACGGACGGAGCCTACGAGCAGTACTTC.